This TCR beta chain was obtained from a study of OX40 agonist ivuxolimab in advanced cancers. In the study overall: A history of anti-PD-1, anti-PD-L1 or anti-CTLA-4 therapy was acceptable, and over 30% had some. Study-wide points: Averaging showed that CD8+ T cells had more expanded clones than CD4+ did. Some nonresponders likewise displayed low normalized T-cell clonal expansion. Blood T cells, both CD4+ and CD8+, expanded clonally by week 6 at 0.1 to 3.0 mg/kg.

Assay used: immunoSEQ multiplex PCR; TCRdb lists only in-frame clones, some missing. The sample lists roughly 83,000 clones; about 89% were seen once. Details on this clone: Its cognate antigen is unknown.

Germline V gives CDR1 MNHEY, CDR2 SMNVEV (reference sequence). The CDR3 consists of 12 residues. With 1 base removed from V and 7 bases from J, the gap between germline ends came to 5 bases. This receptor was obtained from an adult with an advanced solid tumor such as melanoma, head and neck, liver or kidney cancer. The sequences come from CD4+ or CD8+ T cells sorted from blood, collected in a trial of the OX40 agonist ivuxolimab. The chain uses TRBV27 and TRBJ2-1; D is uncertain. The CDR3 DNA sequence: TGTGCCAGCAGTTTATTAGGGAATGAGCAGTTCTTC. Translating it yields CASSLLGNEQFF.